Each of the 5 T cell receptor beta chains below was sequenced from the same sample in a study of neoadjuvant anti-PD-1 for oral cavity cancer. TCRdb's copy holds only in-frame clones and misses some; the assay was immunoSEQ multiplex PCR. The profile shows about 16,000 clones, about 61% of them singletons. The sample in question was PBMCs, obtained before nivolumab (anti-PD-1) treatment. The receptors derive from a person between 40 and 79 years old with oral cavity squamous cell carcinoma.

This clone was detected only a few times. The rearrangement links TRBV6-5 to TRBJ2-7; 9 bases agree with TRBD2. The germline V gene encodes CDR1 MNHEY and CDR2 SVGAGI. J gave up 0 bases and V 4 bases, and 4 bases lay outside the gene matches. The CDR3 is 15 amino acids. CDR3 loop: CASSWTSETSYEQYF. The CDR3 DNA reads as TGTGCCAGCAGTTGGACTAGCGAAACCTCCTACGAGCAGTACTTC.

The chain is built from TRBV5-6 and TRBJ2-4; tentative D call: TRBD1 (6 bases). The CDR3 extends over 13 amino acids. V was trimmed by 1 base and J by 7 bases, leaving 9 bases between them. Germline CDR1 and CDR2: SGHDT and YYEEEE. The chain's CDR3 is CASSLQDSNIQYF. The CDR3 DNA reads TGTGCCAGCAGCTTGCAGGACAGCAACATTCAGTACTTC.

The chain joins TRBV15 to TRBJ2-7; 8 bases are a match to TRBD2. After removal of 6 bases from V and 0 bases from J, the junction contained 4 bases not matched to a gene. Germline-derived CDR1 and CDR2 are LNHNV and YYDKDF (reference sequence). CDR3 size: 14 residues. CDR3 in amino acids: CATRGTRDSYEQYF. For the CDR3, the DNA is TGTGCCACCAGGGGGACTAGGGACTCCTACGAGCAGTACTTC.

The chain joins TRBV2 to TRBJ1-4, with TRBD1 matching over 9 bases. The junction had 10 bases not matched to a gene; V was cut back by 6 bases and J by 8 bases. The CDR3 spans 15 residues. Looked up from germline, CDR1 is SNHLY and CDR2 is FYNNEI. The CDR3: CASRGDREFKEKLFF. CDR3 nucleotide sequence: TGTGCCAGCAGAGGGGACAGGGAGTTTAAAGAAAAACTGTTTTTT.

The V gene is TRBV29-1, the J gene TRBJ2-7, with 11 bases that match TRBD1. The length of the CDR3 is 14 residues. Germline V lookup: CDR1 SQVTM, CDR2 ANQGSEA. V was clipped by 6 bases and J by 3 bases; unmatched bases: 7. The CDR3 bases are TGCAGCGTCGCCGGGACAGGGGGAAGCTACGAGCAGTACTTC. It codes for CSVAGTGGSYEQYF.